This TCR beta chain came from a study of cytomegalovirus exposure and HLA in healthy donors. Findings and caveats of the study: Most TCR sequences were uncommon, yet certain public TCRs appeared in many donors. Investigators reported 150 to 200 TCR beta chains as tied to cytomegalovirus.

Germline CDR1 and CDR2: SNHLY and FYNNEI. The CDR3 runs 15 residues. J was trimmed by 6 bases and V by 5 bases; bases with no gene match: 10. With regard to this clone: Its target is not known.

The method was immunoSEQ multiplex PCR; TCRdb's version includes in-frame clones alone and lacks a portion of them. The sample lists roughly 180,000 clones, more than 75% seen once, with roughly 7% in the top ten. Sample: PBMCs. The clonotype originates from a man aged 18 to 30 in good health and CMV-seropositive. The chain is built from TRBV2 and TRBJ1-1; TRBD1 aligns across 9 bases. The CDR3 here is CASSRSQGAVAEAFF. The CDR3 DNA reads as TGTGCCAGCAGTCGTTCACAGGGGGCCGTGGCTGAAGCTTTCTTT.